Below are 14 T cell receptor beta chains sequenced from a single sample in a study of cytomegalovirus exposure and HLA in healthy donors. This PCR relied on a set of 60 Vbeta primers and 13 Jbeta primers. Here immunoSEQ multiplex PCR was the method, and the copy in TCRdb shows in-frame clones only, minus some. Of roughly 150,000 clones in the sample, about three quarters were seen once. The sequenced material came from PBMCs. The receptors shown here come from a young man in good health and CMV-seronegative.

V gene TRBV4-3 combines with J gene TRBJ2-3; perhaps TRBD2 as D (6 bases). This CDR3 comprises 14 residues. Trimming stripped 0 bases from V and 9 bases from J, with 13 bases between. In germline, CDR1 is LGHNA, CDR2 YSLEER. The CDR3 loop reads CASSQDRGSGTQYF. The CDR3 DNA is TGCGCCAGCAGCCAAGATCGGGGGTCAGGGACGCAGTATTTT.

The rearrangement joins TRBV6-4 to TRBJ2-3; 9 bases fit TRBD2. The trim removed 0 bases at V and 4 bases at J, leaving 2 bases unmatched. The CDR3 totals 15 residues. CDR1 and CDR2 (germline): MRHNA, SNTAGT. CDR3 protein: CASSDSAGGADTQYF. CDR3 bases: TGTGCCAGCAGTGACTCGGCGGGAGGGGCAGATACGCAGTATTTT.

The table lists this clone with a count of one. V and J are TRBV5-1 and TRBJ2-7; TRBD2 is a possible D gene (6 bases). Germline V gene lookup returns CDR1 SGHRS and CDR2 YFSETQ. The CDR3 sequence is 16 residues long. V was clipped by 0 bases and J by 4 bases, with 17 bases between them. The CDR3 loop is CASSLATTRQEYEQYF. CDR3 DNA: TGCGCCAGCAGCTTGGCCACGACTAGACAAGAATACGAGCAGTACTTC.

The CDR3 DNA reads as TGTGCCAGCAGTGAAGGGGAGGGCTCCTACAATGAGCAGTTCTTC. Its translation: CASSEGEGSYNEQFF. This chain links TRBV6-4 with TRBJ2-1; 7 nucleotides line up with TRBD2. This CDR3 region has 15 residues. The germline CDR1 and CDR2 sequences are MRHNA and SNTAGT. With V trimmed by 3 bases and J by 0 bases, 2 bases remained unmatched.

This chain joins TRBV6-6 and TRBJ2-7; 8 bases agree with TRBD1. The CDR3 runs 14 residues. With V trimmed by 4 bases and J by 5 bases, 7 bases remained unmatched. Germline values: CDR1 MNHNY, CDR2 SVGAGI (reference sequence). CDR3 in amino acids: CASSFLTGANEQYF. As DNA, the CDR3 is TGTGCCAGCAGTTTCCTGACAGGGGCCAACGAGCAGTACTTC.

The V gene is TRBV29-1, the J gene TRBJ1-1; D is perhaps TRBD1 (5 bases). Trimming removed 0 bases from V and 4 bases from J, with 18 bases in between. The CDR3 consists of 16 residues. The germline V gene encodes CDR1 SQVTM and CDR2 ANQGSEA. The CDR3, as DNA: TGCAGCGTTGAAGATCGAGTTCGGGGGGGAGCCACTGAAGCTTTCTTT. Its translation is CSVEDRVRGGATEAFF. Supplemented by reference TRBV29-1 and TRBJ1-1, the full variable domain reads SAVISQKPSRDICQRGTSLTIQCQVDSQVTMMFWYRQQPGQSLTLIATANQGSEATYESGFVIDKFPISRPNLTFSTLTVSNMSPEDSSIYLCSVEDRVRGGATEAFFGQGTRLTVV.

The chain uses TRBV4-1 and TRBJ2-1; 10 nucleotides line up with TRBD2. Unmatched junction bases numbered 4, after V lost 3 bases and J lost 5 bases. CDR3 length equals 15 residues. Germline CDR1 is MGHRA and CDR2 is YSYEKL. The CDR3 is CASSQASGSNNEQFF. The CDR3, as DNA: TGCGCCAGCAGCCAGGCTAGCGGGAGCAACAATGAGCAGTTCTTC.

The chain recombines TRBV2 with TRBJ1-1; D is unresolved. This CDR3 comprises 13 residues. Germline CDR1 is SNHLY and CDR2 is FYNNEI. V shed 7 bases and J shed 3 bases, with 12 bases lying between them. The CDR3 bases are TGTGCCAGCAACACGGACGGGGACACTGAAGCTTTCTTT. Translation: CASNTDGDTEAFF.

This chain connects TRBV9 to TRBJ2-7, with D perhaps TRBD2 (5 bases). The ends were cut back, 0 bases at V and 4 bases at J, with 14 bases in the middle. Germline CDR1 is SGDLS and CDR2 is YYNGEE. The CDR3 extends over 15 amino acids. The CDR3 bases are TGTGCCAGCAGCGTAGACAAGCGGACCCCGTACGAGCAGTACTTC. Protein: CASSVDKRTPYEQYF.

This clone was seen more than once but under ten times. The rearrangement joins TRBV9 to TRBJ1-1; 12 positions match TRBD1. Trimming at V came to 2 bases and at J to 0 bases, leaving 5 bases not matched to a gene. This CDR3 spans 17 amino acids. Per germline, CDR1 SGDLS and CDR2 YYNGEE. The CDR3 sequence is CASSVGGTGGMNTEAFF. CDR3 DNA: TGTGCCAGCAGCGTGGGGGGGACAGGGGGCATGAACACTGAAGCTTTCTTT.

The V gene is TRBV21-1, the J gene TRBJ1-3; the table's D call of TRBD1 was not tested on the DNA. TRBV21-1 is an annotated pseudogene. The CDR3 has 15 residues. The CDR3 DNA is TGTGCCAGCAGCCCACGGGACAGGGGACGAAACACCATATATTTT. Residues: CASSPRDRGRNTIYF.

V and J are TRBV19 and TRBJ1-2; maybe TRBD1 (5 bases). V lost 7 bases, J lost 6 bases, and 15 bases lay in between. The CDR3 covers 13 residues. The germline V gene has CDR1 LNHDA and CDR2 SQIVND (reference sequence). CDR3 in DNA: TGTGCCAGTACTGGGACTAACCACAATGGCTACACCTTC. This gives the protein CASTGTNHNGYTF.

The CDR3 region is CASSPPAGTGTYEQYF. CDR3 nucleotide sequence: TGTGCCAGCTCACCACCCGCCGGGACAGGGACCTACGAGCAGTACTTC. This chain joins TRBV18 and TRBJ2-7, with 9 positions matching TRBD1. The CDR3 runs 16 residues. The V gene end was trimmed by 0 bases and the J gene end by 2 bases; junction bases not matched to a gene: 5. Germline CDR1 reads KGHSH; CDR2 reads LQKENI.

This chain joins TRBV13 and TRBJ2-1; 7 bases agree with TRBD1. The trim removed 1 base at V and 4 bases at J, leaving 7 bases unmatched. The CDR3 extends over 16 amino acids. Germline CDR1 is PRHDT and CDR2 is FYEKMQ (reference sequence). CDR3 loop: CASSLAGTEFYNEQFF. CDR3 in DNA: TGTGCCAGCAGCTTAGCCGGGACAGAATTTTACAATGAGCAGTTCTTC.